The 14 T cell receptor beta chains listed next were all sequenced from one sample in a study of blood T cells in healthy people across ages. Combining a sample-barcoded 5' primer with a J-beta primer mix, a second PCR ran for 7 to 11 cycles. TCRdb re-derived calls from the 5' RACE reads in MiXCR, one entry per CDR3 protein. The sample yields hundreds of thousands of distinct CDR3 sequences, around 43% seen once. Sequences were obtained from blood. The receptors were gathered from a man in his sixties in good health.

This clonotype was detected only a few times. This chain links TRBV4-3 with TRBJ2-7; D uncertain. The V end lost 1 base, the J end lost 5 bases, and 12 bases lay between the germline ends. This CDR3 has 14 amino acids. Germline CDR1 LGHNA, CDR2 YSLEER. The CDR3 region is CASSQGLGQDEQYF. The CDR3 DNA follows: TGCGCCAGCAGCCAAGGGCTAGGGCAGGACGAGCAGTACTTC.

This clonotype showed up many times. The genes are TRBV6-2 or TRBV6-3 and TRBJ2-3; D gene unclear. Trimming cost V 2 bases and J 6 bases, with 24 bases left between them. The CDR3 is 18 residues long. Germline V lookup: CDR1 MNHEY, CDR2 SVGEGT. In DNA, the CDR3 is TGTGCCAGCAGTTACCCAAGATCCCTTAGTGGAGTTTGGGATACGCAGTATTTT. Translated: CASSYPRSLSGVWDTQYF.

The chain employs TRBV5-4 and TRBJ2-7, with 9 bases that match TRBD1. The J call may be mistaken, given a closer DNA end match to TRBJ2-4. The germline V gene has CDR1 SGHNT and CDR2 YYREEE (reference sequence). This CDR3 spans 14 amino acids. CDR3 protein: CASSSRDRENIQYF. DNA for the CDR3: TGTGCCAGCAGCTCCCGGGACAGGGAGAACATTCAGTACTTC.

The V and J genes are TRBV18 and TRBJ2-6; D is perhaps TRBD1 (5 bases). Germline V gene lookup returns CDR1 KGHSH and CDR2 LQKENI. The CDR3 is 18 amino acids. V lost 3 bases to trimming and J lost 2 bases, with 17 bases between them. CDR3 in amino acids: CASSPLTVQAPGANVLTF. DNA of the CDR3: TGTGCCAGCTCACCGCTGACAGTCCAAGCCCCTGGGGCCAACGTCCTGACTTTC.

This clonotype was counted only a few times. V is TRBV20-1 and J is TRBJ2-5; 7 positions match TRBD2. Germline CDR1 is DFQATT and CDR2 is SNEGSKA (reference sequence). V lost 0 bases, J lost 2 bases, and 6 bases stayed unmatched. The CDR3 consists of 15 residues. CDR3 sequence reads: CSARDGSGAQETQYF. In DNA form, the CDR3 reads TGCAGTGCTAGAGATGGGAGCGGGGCGCAAGAGACCCAGTACTTC.

The V call is TRBV20-1, the J call TRBJ1-4; TRBD1 matches 7 bases. The CDR3 is made up of 13 amino acids. Germline V gene lookup returns CDR1 DFQATT and CDR2 SNEGSKA (reference sequence). J was trimmed by 7 bases and V by 3 bases; bases with no gene match: 5. The CDR3 loop is CSARVTGIEKLFF. The CDR3 nucleotides are TGCAGTGCTAGGGTGACAGGGATTGAAAAACTGTTTTTT.

This rearrangement joins TRBV12-3 or TRBV12-4 to TRBJ2-5; D unresolved. V lost 6 bases, J lost 4 bases, and 12 bases lay in between. There are 13 residues in the CDR3. CDR3 in amino acids: CASRSGPVETQYF. The CDR3 nucleotides are TGTGCCAGCAGGTCCGGGCCAGTAGAGACCCAGTACTTC.

The chain carries TRBV3-1 and TRBJ2-3, with 15 bases aligning to TRBD2. CDR3 length equals 19 residues. CDR1 and CDR2 from the germline V gene are LGHDT and YNNKEL (reference sequence). Trimming removed 0 bases from V and 0 bases from J; junction bases left unmatched: 4. The CDR3 sequence: CASSQEGLAGGASTDTQYF. For the CDR3, the DNA is TGTGCCAGCAGCCAAGAGGGACTAGCGGGGGGCGCTAGCACAGATACGCAGTATTTT.

The rearrangement uses TRBV9 and TRBJ2-1; 9 nucleotides agree with TRBD1. The germline V gene encodes CDR1 SGDLS and CDR2 YYNGEE. CDR3 length: 16 residues. V lost 0 bases and J lost 0; bases outside the gene matches: 1. Written as DNA, the CDR3 is TGTGCCAGCAGCGTAGAGACAGGGGGCTCCTACAATGAGCAGTTCTTC. It translates to CASSVETGGSYNEQFF.

This clonotype was detected a few times. J is TRBJ2-3 and V is TRBV3-1; 7 bases align to TRBD2. V gave up 1 base and J gave up 4 bases; unmatched junction bases: 11. Germline V lookup: CDR1 LGHDT, CDR2 YNNKEL (reference sequence). The CDR3 extends over 17 amino acids. In nucleotides, the CDR3 is TGTGCCAGCAGCCAAGGGAGAAAAGCGGGATCCTCAGATACGCAGTATTTT. Protein: CASSQGRKAGSSDTQYF.

This clonotype was seen a handful of times. This sequence joins TRBV3-1 and TRBJ1-2; no definite D call. Germline V lookup: CDR1 LGHDT, CDR2 YNNKEL (reference sequence). The CDR3 runs 13 residues. With 7 bases removed from V and 4 bases from J, the gap between germline ends came to 13 bases. The CDR3 spells CASKNSAGYGYTF. In DNA, the CDR3 is TGTGCCAGCAAAAACAGTGCTGGCTATGGCTACACCTTC.

The V and J genes are TRBV12-3 or TRBV12-4 and TRBJ2-7, with unresolved D. The CDR3 is 13 residues long. V shed 6 bases and J shed 3 bases, with 12 bases lying between them. The CDR3 loop reads CASSPGRYYEQYF. The DNA for the CDR3 is TGTGCCAGCAGCCCTGGTCGTTACTACGAGCAGTACTTC.

The chain joins TRBV7-9 to TRBJ2-3, with D possibly matching TRBD2 (5 bases). Per the germline V gene, CDR1 is SEHNR and CDR2 is FQNEAQ (reference sequence). Between the trimmed V and J ends, which lost 3 bases and 0 bases, there was a span of 16 bases. The CDR3 sequence is 17 residues long. Written as DNA, the CDR3 is TGTGCCAGCAGCTTTGCCCGGAGGAGCGGAAGCACAGATACGCAGTATTTT. It encodes CASSFARRSGSTDTQYF.

This clonotype occurred a few times. The chain uses TRBV7-9 and TRBJ2-5; TRBD1 agrees at 8 bases. The DNA end lines up better with TRBJ2-7; the J call may be wrong. The germline V gene encodes CDR1 SEHNR and CDR2 FQNEAQ (reference sequence). This CDR3 region has 18 residues. In nucleotides, the CDR3 is TGTGCCAGCAGCTTAGGATTTGGGACAGGCCTTGGGGCCCACGAGCAGTACTTC. The encoded protein is CASSLGFGTGLGAHEQYF.